This record looks at one T cell receptor (beta chain) sequence and its context. Antigen: not known. The sample belongs to a study of T cell responses to AZD1222 COVID-19 vaccine. Study-level results: Baseline serostatus was positive in only six AZD1222 recipients. Nearly half of spike-specific TCRs reportedly go after variant regions that carry no mutations.

Sequencing used immunoSEQ multiplex PCR; TCRdb keeps in-frame clones, though not all of them. The sample holds over 150,000 clones; roughly nine tenths are singletons and the top ten take approximately 6.9%. The germline V gene encodes CDR1 SGDLS and CDR2 YYNGEE. The CDR3 loop spans 17 amino acids. The J segment lost 5 bases and the V segment lost 0 bases, leaving 10 bases of the junction unmatched. This TCR came from an adult in good health. The sample here was peripheral blood, taken on day 0 of AZD1222 vaccination. The chain carries TRBV9 and TRBJ2-1, with 8 bases fitting TRBD2. CDR3 nucleotide sequence: TGTGCCAGCAGCGTAGTCTCCGGGGGGGCAGTCGACAATGAGCAGTTCTTC. This gives the protein CASSVVSGGAVDNEQFF.